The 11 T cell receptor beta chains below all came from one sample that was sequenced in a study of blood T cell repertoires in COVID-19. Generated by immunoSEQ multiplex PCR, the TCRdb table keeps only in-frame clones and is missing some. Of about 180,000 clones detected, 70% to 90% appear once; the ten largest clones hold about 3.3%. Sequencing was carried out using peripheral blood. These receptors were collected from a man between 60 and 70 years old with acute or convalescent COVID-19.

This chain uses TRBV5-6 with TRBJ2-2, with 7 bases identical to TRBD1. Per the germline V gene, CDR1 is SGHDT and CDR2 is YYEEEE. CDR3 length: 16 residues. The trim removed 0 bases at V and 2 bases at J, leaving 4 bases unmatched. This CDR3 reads CASSLGGGVNTGELFF. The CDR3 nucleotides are TGTGCCAGCAGCTTGGGAGGGGGCGTAAACACCGGGGAGCTGTTTTTT. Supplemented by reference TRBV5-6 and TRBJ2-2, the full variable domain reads DAGVTQSPTHLIKTRGQQVTLRCSPKSGHDTVSWYQQALGQGPQFIFQYYEEEERQRGNFPDRFSGHQFPNYSSELNVNALLLGDSALYLCASSLGGGVNTGELFFGEGSRLTVL.

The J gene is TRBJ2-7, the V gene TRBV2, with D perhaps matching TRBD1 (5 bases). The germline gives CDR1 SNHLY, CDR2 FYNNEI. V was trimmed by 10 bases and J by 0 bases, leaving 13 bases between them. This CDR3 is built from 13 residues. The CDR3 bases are TGTGCCACCTCAGGGTTAAGCTCCTACGAGCAGTACTTC. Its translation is CATSGLSSYEQYF.

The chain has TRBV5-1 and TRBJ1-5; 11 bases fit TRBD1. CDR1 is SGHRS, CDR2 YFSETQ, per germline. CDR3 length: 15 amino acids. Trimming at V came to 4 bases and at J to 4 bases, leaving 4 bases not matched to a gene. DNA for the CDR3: TGCGCCAGCAGCCCTGGGACAGGGGGGAATCAGCCCCAGCATTTT. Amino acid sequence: CASSPGTGGNQPQHF.

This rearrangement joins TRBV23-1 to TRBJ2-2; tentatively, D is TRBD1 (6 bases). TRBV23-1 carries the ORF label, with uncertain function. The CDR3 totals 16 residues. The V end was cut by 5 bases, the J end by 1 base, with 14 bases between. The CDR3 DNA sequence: TGCGCCAGCAGTGCTTGGGCACAGGGGAACACCGGGGAGCTGTTTTTT. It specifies CASSAWAQGNTGELFF.

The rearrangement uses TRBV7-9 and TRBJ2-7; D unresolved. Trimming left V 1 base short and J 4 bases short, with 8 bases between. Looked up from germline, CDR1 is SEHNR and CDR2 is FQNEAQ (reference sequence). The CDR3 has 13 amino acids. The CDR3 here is CASSLGLLYEQYF. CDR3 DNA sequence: TGTGCCAGCAGCTTAGGACTTCTGTACGAGCAGTACTTC. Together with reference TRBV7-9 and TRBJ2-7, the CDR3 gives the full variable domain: DTGVSQNPRHKITKRGQNVTFRCDPISEHNRLYWYRQTLGQGPEFLTYFQNEAQLEKSRLLSDRFSAERPKGSFSTLEIQRTEQGDSAMYLCASSLGLLYEQYFGPGTRLTVT.

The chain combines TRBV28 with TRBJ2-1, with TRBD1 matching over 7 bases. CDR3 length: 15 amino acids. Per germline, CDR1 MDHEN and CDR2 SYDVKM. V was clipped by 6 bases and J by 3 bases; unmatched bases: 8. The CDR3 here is CASRLQGLLYNEQFF. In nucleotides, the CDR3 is TGTGCCAGCAGGCTACAGGGGCTTCTCTACAATGAGCAGTTCTTC.

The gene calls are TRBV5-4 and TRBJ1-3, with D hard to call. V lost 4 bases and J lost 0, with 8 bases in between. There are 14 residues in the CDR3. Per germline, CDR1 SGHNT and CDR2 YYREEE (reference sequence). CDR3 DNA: TGTGCCAGCAGCGGTCAGAACTCTGGAAACACCATATATTTT. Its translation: CASSGQNSGNTIYF.

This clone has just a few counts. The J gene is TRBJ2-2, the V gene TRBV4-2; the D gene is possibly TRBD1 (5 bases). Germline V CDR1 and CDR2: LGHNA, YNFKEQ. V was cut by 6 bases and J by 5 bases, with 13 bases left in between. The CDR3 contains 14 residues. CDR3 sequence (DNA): TGTGCCAGCAGACCTACCCCAGGGACCGGGGAGCTGTTTTTT. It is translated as CASRPTPGTGELFF.

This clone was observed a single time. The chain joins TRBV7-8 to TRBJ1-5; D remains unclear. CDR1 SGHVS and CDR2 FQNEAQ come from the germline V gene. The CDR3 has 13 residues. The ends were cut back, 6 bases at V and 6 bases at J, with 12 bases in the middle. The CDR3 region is CASSGEGGQPQHF. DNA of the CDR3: TGTGCCAGCAGTGGGGAGGGAGGTCAGCCCCAGCATTTT.

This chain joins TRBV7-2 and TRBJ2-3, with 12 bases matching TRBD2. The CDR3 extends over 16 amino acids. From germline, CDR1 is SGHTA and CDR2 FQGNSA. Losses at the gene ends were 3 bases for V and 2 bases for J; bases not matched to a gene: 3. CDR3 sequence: CASSLASGRATDTQYF. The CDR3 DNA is TGTGCCAGCAGCTTGGCTAGCGGGAGGGCCACAGATACGCAGTATTTT.

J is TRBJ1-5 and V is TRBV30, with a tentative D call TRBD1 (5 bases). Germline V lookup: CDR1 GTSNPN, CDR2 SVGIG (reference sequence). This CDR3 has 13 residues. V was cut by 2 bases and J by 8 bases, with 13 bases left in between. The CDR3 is CAWSLAGEKPQHF. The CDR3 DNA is TGTGCCTGGAGTCTGGCGGGGGAAAAGCCCCAGCATTTT.